The 25 T cell receptor beta chains reported below all come from one sample, sequenced in a study of blood T cell repertoires in COVID-19. The repertoire was sequenced with immunoSEQ multiplex PCR; TCRdb's copy has only in-frame clones and lacks some. The top ten clones hold roughly 22% of a sample with about 95,000 clones, less than 85% of them seen once. The sequenced sample was peripheral blood. These receptors were obtained from a human donor in a cohort sampled during active COVID-19.

CDR3 sequence (DNA): TGTGCCAGCAGCCTGGGGGGTGGTGGCTACACCTTC. Translated, it gives CASSLGGGGYTF. The chain joins TRBV3-1 (or the pseudogene TRBV3-2) to TRBJ1-2; D might be TRBD1 (5 bases). Germline V CDR1 and CDR2: LGHDT, YNNKEL (reference sequence). V shed 4 bases and J shed 7 bases, with 10 bases lying between them. The CDR3 covers 12 residues.

The V gene is TRBV3-1 (or the pseudogene TRBV3-2), the J gene TRBJ2-1; 10 bases are a match to TRBD2. The CDR3 runs 17 residues. V gave up 1 base and J gave up 3 bases; unmatched junction bases: 6. Germline loops: CDR1 LGHDT, CDR2 YNNKEL (reference sequence). CDR3 nucleotide sequence: TGTGCCAGCAGCCAAGGCCGCCTAGCGGGGGTCTACAATGAGCAGTTCTTC. Translating it yields CASSQGRLAGVYNEQFF.

The chain recombines TRBV23-1 with TRBJ2-3, with D maybe TRBD1 (6 bases). TRBV23-1 is assigned to the ORF class and has an uncertain function. The CDR3 has 14 amino acids. Trimming stripped 8 bases from V and 9 bases from J, with 21 bases between. The CDR3 nucleotides read TGCGCCAGCGGTAGACAGGTAGTGCACCCCACGCAGTATTTT. It translates to CASGRQVVHPTQYF.

This chain links TRBV6-1 with TRBJ1-4, with a possible D match to TRBD1 (6 bases). Germline CDR1 reads MNHNS; CDR2 reads SASEGT. The V gene lost 2 bases and the J gene lost 0 bases, with 10 bases spanning the gap. This CDR3 is built from 16 residues. This CDR3 reads CASSEPTGATNEKLFF. CDR3 DNA sequence: TGTGCCAGCAGTGAACCGACAGGAGCAACTAATGAAAAACTGTTTTTT.

The V gene is TRBV3-1 (or the pseudogene TRBV3-2), the J gene TRBJ2-1; D is unclear. Trimming left V 4 bases short and J 7 bases short, with 14 bases between. The CDR3 totals 14 residues. CDR1 and CDR2 (germline): LGHDT, YNNKEL (reference sequence). The DNA of the CDR3 is TGTGCCAGCAGCCCCACCGTACAGAAGAATGAGCAGTTCTTC. It translates to CASSPTVQKNEQFF.

The chain joins TRBV2 to TRBJ2-5, with D perhaps TRBD1 (6 bases). Trimming took off 6 bases at V and 5 bases at J, with 16 bases between the two ends. This CDR3 is 14 amino acids long. Per germline, CDR1 SNHLY and CDR2 FYNNEI. The CDR3 protein is CASRVTGPNETQYF. CDR3 nucleotide sequence: TGTGCCAGCAGAGTGACAGGCCCGAATGAGACCCAGTACTTC.

A remark on this clone: Other nucleotide sequences in the sample specify the same CDR3. The J gene is TRBJ2-3, the V gene TRBV12-3 or TRBV12-4; D not resolved. Trimming removed 6 bases at V and 6 bases at J, with 10 bases between. This CDR3 has 12 residues. CDR3 coding DNA: TGTGCCAGCAGCAGTTTGGTCGATACGCAGTATTTT. This codes for CASSSLVDTQYF.

The V and J genes are TRBV19 and TRBJ2-4; TRBD2 aligns across 12 bases. With 6 bases clipped from V and 0 bases from J, the junction kept 9 bases outside the gene matches. CDR3 length equals 18 residues. Germline assignment: CDR1 LNHDA and CDR2 SQIVND (reference sequence). The DNA for the CDR3 is TGTGCCAGTAGAAAACTAGCGGGAGGCCCACTAGCCAAAAACATTCAGTACTTC. Its translation is CASRKLAGGPLAKNIQYF.

V gene TRBV7-2 combines with J gene TRBJ1-1, with 9 bases identical to TRBD1. V trimming: 5 bases; J trimming: 5 bases; junction bases outside the gene matches: 6. Germline V CDR1 and CDR2: SGHTA, FQGNSA. There are 14 residues in the CDR3. CDR3 coding DNA: TGTGCCAGCAGCCCGGACAGGGGAAGAACTGAAGCTTTCTTT. It codes for CASSPDRGRTEAFF.

The chain recombines TRBV10-3 with TRBJ1-3; 8 bases match TRBD1. V was pared by 2 bases and J by 4 bases, with 7 bases of the junction left unmatched. Germline V lookup: CDR1 ENHRY, CDR2 SYGVKD. The CDR3 totals 16 residues. CDR3 loop: CAISEPGQGEGNTIYF. In DNA, the CDR3 is TGTGCCATCAGTGAGCCTGGACAGGGAGAAGGAAACACCATATATTTT.

In DNA, the CDR3 is TGTGCCAGCAGCTTTGGGAGGAGAACTGAAGCTTTCTTT. Amino acids: CASSFGRRTEAFF. The chain is built from TRBV11-3 and TRBJ1-1, with unresolved D. Germline CDR1 is SGHNT and CDR2 is YENEEA. This CDR3 has 13 amino acids. V lost 3 bases and J 5 bases, leaving 10 bases between the germline ends.

On this clone itself: This CDR3 is also generated by other DNA sequences in the sample. V is TRBV6-5 and J is TRBJ1-2, with TRBD1 identical over 8 bases. Germline V gene sequence: CDR1 MNHEY, CDR2 SVGAGI. This CDR3 has 14 residues. V lost 2 bases to trimming and J lost 7 bases; unmatched junction nucleotides: 6. As DNA, the CDR3 is TGTGCCAGCAGTTACACCGGACAGGGAAGTGGCTACACCTTC. Its translation is CASSYTGQGSGYTF.

This chain connects TRBV6-1 to TRBJ1-5, with 7 bases that match TRBD1. Germline-derived CDR1 and CDR2 are MNHNS and SASEGT. This CDR3 spans 14 amino acids. The ends lost 3 bases at V and 7 bases at J; junction bases unmatched: 6. This chain's CDR3 is CASSETPGQQPQHF. The CDR3 region has the DNA TGTGCCAGCAGTGAGACCCCGGGACAGCAGCCCCAGCATTTT.

The gene calls are TRBV24-1 and TRBJ2-3, with a weak D call TRBD1 (6 bases). Germline CDR1 is KGHDR and CDR2 is SFDVKD. The V and J ends lost 3 bases and 3 bases respectively, with 12 bases between them. The CDR3 sequence is 15 residues long. The CDR3 sequence: CATSDTTGLTDTQYF. The CDR3 DNA follows: TGTGCCACCAGTGATACCACAGGGCTGACAGATACGCAGTATTTT.

The genes are TRBV6-5 and TRBJ2-7, with D perhaps TRBD2 (6 bases). Germline V lookup: CDR1 MNHEY, CDR2 SVGAGI. V lost 7 bases to trimming and J lost 5 bases, with 9 bases between them. The CDR3 extends over 11 amino acids. CDR3 loop: CASKGGDEQYF. CDR3 in DNA: TGTGCCAGCAAGGGAGGCGACGAGCAGTACTTC.

This clone was detected once. V usage is TRBV18 and J usage is TRBJ1-1, with D possibly TRBD1 on 6 matching bases. The V end lost 3 bases, the J end lost 1 base, and 18 bases lay between the germline ends. The CDR3 sequence is 17 residues long. Germline values: CDR1 KGHSH, CDR2 LQKENI. CDR3 bases: TGTGCCAGCTCACCCACCCCGCCGGGACATCCGAACACTGAAGCTTTCTTT. Residues: CASSPTPPGHPNTEAFF.

The CDR3 region is CATSRSSGGAYEQYF. DNA of the CDR3: TGTGCCACCAGCAGGTCTAGCGGGGGGGCCTACGAGCAGTACTTC. This chain connects TRBV15 to TRBJ2-7, with 12 bases fitting TRBD2. The V segment lost 3 bases and the J segment 2 bases; nucleotides outside the gene matches: 2. CDR1 and CDR2 (germline): LNHNV, YYDKDF (reference sequence). The CDR3 extends over 15 amino acids.

This chain uses TRBV3-1 (or the pseudogene TRBV3-2) with TRBJ2-7; 9 nucleotides line up with TRBD1. Germline CDR1 is LGHDT and CDR2 is YNNKEL (reference sequence). This CDR3 has 18 amino acids. The J segment lost 5 bases and the V segment lost 1 base, leaving 15 bases of the junction unmatched. CDR3 sequence reads: CASSQGGDRALPENEQYF. CDR3 coding DNA: TGTGCCAGCAGCCAAGGAGGGGACAGGGCCCTACCAGAAAACGAGCAGTACTTC.

This clone was observed a single time. One end of the junction is discordant with germline, which a read error may explain. The chain recombines TRBV3-1 (or the pseudogene TRBV3-2) with TRBJ1-6, with D hard to call. Germline loops: CDR1 LGHDT, CDR2 YNNKEL (reference sequence). The CDR3 length is 16 residues. Here the CDR3 reads CASSQDVRRRDSPPHF. The CDR3 bases are TGTGCCAGCAGCCAAGATGTTCGACGGAGAGACTCACCCCCCCACTTT.

This clone came up once. The genes are TRBV6-5 and TRBJ2-1, with 9 bases that match TRBD1. Germline V gene sequence: CDR1 MNHEY, CDR2 SVGAGI. This CDR3 has 14 residues. With 3 bases clipped from V and 9 bases from J, the junction kept 6 bases outside the gene matches. Here the CDR3 DNA reads TGTGCCAGCAGTTATCGGACAGGGGCTTTTGAGCAGTTCTTC. Its translation is CASSYRTGAFEQFF.

The DNA of the CDR3 is TGTGCCAGCAGCCTAAGCTGGACAGGGAACTATGGCTACACCTTC. This encodes CASSLSWTGNYGYTF. The chain has TRBV14 and TRBJ1-2; 8 nucleotides agree with TRBD1. Trimming took 4 bases from V and 2 from J; bases not matched to a gene: 6. The CDR3 runs to 15 residues. Looked up from germline, CDR1 is SGHDN and CDR2 is FVKESK.

The V gene is TRBV3-1 (or the pseudogene TRBV3-2), the J gene TRBJ2-3, with 12 bases matching TRBD2. The CDR3 sequence is 16 residues long. Germline CDR1 reads LGHDT; CDR2 reads YNNKEL (reference sequence). J gave up 2 bases and V 4 bases, and 4 bases lay outside the gene matches. CDR3 sequence: CASSLRTSGVTDTQYF. For the CDR3, the DNA is TGTGCCAGCAGCCTACGGACTAGCGGGGTCACAGATACGCAGTATTTT.

CDR3 sequence: CASSGRDTDLVNTEAFF. DNA for the CDR3: TGCGCCAGCAGCGGGAGAGACACCGACCTAGTGAACACTGAAGCTTTCTTT. The chain carries TRBV5-1 and TRBJ1-1; the D is unclear. This CDR3 contains 17 residues. From germline, CDR1 is SGHRS and CDR2 YFSETQ. V was trimmed by 4 bases and J by 0 bases, leaving 19 bases between them. The full variable domain, with the rest looked up from reference TRBV5-1 and TRBJ1-1, is KAGVTQTPRYLIKTRGQQVTLSCSPISGHRSVSWYQQTPGQGLQFLFEYFSETQRNKGNFPGRFSGRQFSNSRSEMNVSTLELGDSALYLCASSGRDTDLVNTEAFFGQGTRLTVV.

The CDR3: CASSPGSGIYEQYF. The CDR3 DNA sequence: TGTGCCAGCAGTCCGGGAAGCGGGATTTACGAGCAGTACTTC. J is TRBJ2-7 and V is TRBV6-5, with 7 bases that match TRBD2. V trimming: 5 bases; J trimming: 4 bases; junction bases outside the gene matches: 8. This CDR3 spans 14 amino acids. Looked up from germline, CDR1 is MNHEY and CDR2 is SVGAGI.

Many counts were recorded for this clone. The chain employs TRBV10-3 and TRBJ2-7, with 7 bases identical to TRBD2. Germline CDR1 reads ENHRY; CDR2 reads SYGVKD. V was clipped by 2 bases and J by 5 bases; unmatched bases: 12. The CDR3 runs 16 residues. The CDR3, as DNA: TGTGCCATCAGTGAGCCGGGGGAGGGGTTCGTAGACGAGCAGTACTTC. Amino acids: CAISEPGEGFVDEQYF.